The next 28 T cell receptor beta chains were all read from a single sample in a study of T cells in Graves' hyperthyroidism and ophthalmopathy. TCR beta CDR3 regions were amplified from RNA. A set of HTBI primers served as the primers for a first-round RT-PCR of the TCR CDR3. MiXCR, run by TCRdb on the multiplex PCR reads, gives a single entry per CDR3 protein. The sample consists of a few hundred thousand distinct CDR3 sequences, about a fifth of them appearing once. Sequencing was carried out using blood. The origin of the receptors is a man younger than 35 with Graves' hyperthyroidism.

This clonotype was found many times. The rearrangement uses TRBV19 and TRBJ1-2, with TRBD1 as a possible D gene (6 bases). The germline V and J ends were trimmed by 3 bases and 5 bases, with 13 bases remaining between them. The CDR3 covers 14 residues. Germline V gene sequence: CDR1 LNHDA, CDR2 SQIVND (reference sequence). CDR3 coding DNA: TGTGCCAGTAGTATCCTCGGGACAAGTTATGGCTACACCTTC. This sequence encodes CASSILGTSYGYTF.

This clonotype was seen many times. This chain uses TRBV11-2 with TRBJ1-5, with D unresolved. V lost 2 bases, J lost 2 bases, and 10 bases lay in between. This CDR3 comprises 15 residues. Per the germline V gene, CDR1 is SGHAT and CDR2 is FQNNGV. CDR3 nucleotides: TGTGCCAGCAGCTTAAGCCCAACGGGCAATCAGCCCCAGCATTTT. Translated, it gives CASSLSPTGNQPQHF. Using reference TRBV11-2 and TRBJ1-5 for the parts outside the CDR3, the full variable domain is EAGVAQSPRYKIIEKRQSVAFWCNPISGHATLYWYQQILGQGPKLLIQFQNNGVVDDSQLPKDRFSAERLKGVDSTLKIQPAKLEDSAVYLCASSLSPTGNQPQHFGDGTRLSIL.

This clonotype was observed a few times. The chain is built from TRBV28 and TRBJ1-3, with TRBD1 matching over 7 bases. Germline CDR1 is MDHEN and CDR2 is SYDVKM. J lost 0 bases, V lost 2 bases, and 4 bases had no gene match. The CDR3 covers 16 residues. CDR3 in amino acids: CASSLGQELSGNTIYF. The CDR3 bases are TGTGCCAGCAGTTTAGGACAGGAACTCTCTGGAAACACCATATATTTT.

This clonotype was counted a few times. V gene TRBV6-5 combines with J gene TRBJ1-1; D uncertain. In germline, CDR1 is MNHEY, CDR2 SVGAGI. This CDR3 comprises 11 residues. Trimming pared 2 bases from V and 6 bases from J, leaving 4 bases between. In nucleotides, the CDR3 is TGTGCCAGCAGTTACGCGTCTGAAGCTTTCTTT. Translation: CASSYASEAFF.

The rearrangement uses TRBV12-3 or TRBV12-4 and TRBJ1-2; 8 nucleotides match TRBD1. J gave up 6 bases and V 0 bases, and 12 bases lay outside the gene matches. There are 17 residues in the CDR3. For the CDR3, the DNA is TGTGCCAGCAGTTTAGCCGGACGGGACAGGAGGAAAAATGGCTACACCTTC. Amino acids: CASSLAGRDRRKNGYTF.

The rearrangement joins TRBV20-1 to TRBJ2-5, with a possible D match to TRBD1 (5 bases). From germline, CDR1 is DFQATT and CDR2 SNEGSKA (reference sequence). The CDR3 sequence is 13 residues long. Trimming took 6 bases from V and 1 from J, leaving 12 bases between them. The CDR3 sequence is CSAPFDSQETQYF. The CDR3 coding sequence is TGCAGTGCGCCCTTCGACAGCCAAGAGACCCAGTACTTC.

This clonotype was seen ten or more times. The chain links TRBV20-1 to TRBJ1-5; tentative D call: TRBD1 (5 bases). V dropped 6 bases and J dropped 2 bases, with 20 bases sitting between them. Germline-derived CDR1 and CDR2 are DFQATT and SNEGSKA (reference sequence). The CDR3 length is 16 residues. The CDR3, as DNA: TGCAGTGCGGAATCCCAGGGTCCTACGGGCAATCAGCCCCAGCATTTT. This sequence encodes CSAESQGPTGNQPQHF.

The chain uses TRBV10-3 and TRBJ2-7; 7 positions match TRBD2. The germline V gene has CDR1 ENHRY and CDR2 SYGVKD. V gave up 1 base and J gave up 2 bases; unmatched junction bases: 5. The CDR3 runs to 15 residues. The CDR3 region has the DNA TGTGCCATCAGTGAGTGGGGACTACCGCCCTACGAGCAGTACTTC. It codes for CAISEWGLPPYEQYF.

This clonotype was counted ten times or more. This chain connects TRBV20-1 to TRBJ1-2, with D hard to call. The CDR3 runs 14 residues. Germline V gene lookup returns CDR1 DFQATT and CDR2 SNEGSKA (reference sequence). Trimming cost V 3 bases and J 3 bases, with 14 bases left between them. The CDR3 spells CSASAGRGDYGYTF. As DNA, the CDR3 is TGCAGTGCTAGTGCAGGCCGAGGCGACTATGGCTACACCTTC.

The CDR3 loop reads CSAFPGGRLYEQYF. In DNA, the CDR3 is TGCAGTGCTTTTCCCGGGGGACGCCTCTACGAGCAGTACTTC. The V and J genes are TRBV20-1 and TRBJ2-7; maybe TRBD2 (6 bases). The length of the CDR3 is 14 residues. The V and J ends lost 5 bases and 3 bases respectively, with 17 bases between them. Germline V gene data show CDR1 as DFQATT and CDR2 as SNEGSKA (reference sequence).

The table lists this clonotype with many counts. The gene calls are TRBV6-1 and TRBJ1-5; no clear D gene. The V gene lost 6 bases and the J gene lost 7 bases, with 22 bases spanning the gap. This CDR3 comprises 16 residues. Germline V gene lookup returns CDR1 MNHNS and CDR2 SASEGT. The DNA for the CDR3 is TGTGCCAGCAGCTGGACGGAGACGTTACTTTGGCAGCCCCAGCATTTT. Its protein product is CASSWTETLLWQPQHF.

This clonotype occurred many times. The J gene is TRBJ2-2, the V gene TRBV2, with 7 bases that match TRBD1. With V trimmed by 1 base and J by 4 bases, 6 bases remained unmatched. Germline-derived CDR1 and CDR2 are SNHLY and FYNNEI. The CDR3 consists of 16 residues. The chain's CDR3 is CASSEVRPGGTGELFF. The CDR3 bases are TGTGCCAGCAGTGAAGTTCGCCCAGGGGGCACCGGGGAGCTGTTTTTT.

Many counts were recorded for this clonotype. The chain couples TRBV20-1 to TRBJ2-5, with 8 nucleotides matching TRBD1. The V gene's germline CDR1 is DFQATT and CDR2 SNEGSKA (reference sequence). This CDR3 contains 13 residues. V lost 5 bases and J lost 5; bases outside the gene matches: 7. The CDR3 reads CSARDRSGETQYF. The CDR3 coding sequence is TGCAGTGCTCGGGACAGGTCGGGGGAGACCCAGTACTTC.

This chain's CDR3 is CASSPPATGIYGYTF. CDR3 nucleotide sequence: TGCGCCAGCAGCCCCCCCGCCACAGGGATCTATGGCTACACCTTC. The V gene is TRBV4-1, the J gene TRBJ1-2, with D possibly TRBD1 on 6 matching bases. CDR3 size: 15 residues. The V end lost 4 bases, the J end lost 4 bases, and 16 bases lay between the germline ends. Germline V gene sequence: CDR1 MGHRA, CDR2 YSYEKL.

The chain carries TRBV29-1 and TRBJ2-2; possible D gene TRBD1, 6 bases. V gave up 4 bases and J gave up 7 bases, with 16 bases separating them. Germline V CDR1 and CDR2: SQVTM, ANQGSEA. The CDR3 loop spans 14 amino acids. CDR3 sequence (DNA): TGCAGCGTTGGCCAGGGGCCCCAAGGCGGGGAGCTGTTTTTT. This codes for CSVGQGPQGGELFF.

The chain joins TRBV6-5 to TRBJ2-2; D remains unclear. Germline CDR1 reads MNHEY; CDR2 reads SVGAGI. V was trimmed by 2 bases and J by 0 bases, leaving 10 bases between them. This CDR3 has 16 amino acids. In nucleotides, the CDR3 is TGTGCCAGCAGTTACGTTGCCCTAACGAACACCGGGGAGCTGTTTTTT. Translating it yields CASSYVALTNTGELFF.

The chain joins TRBV5-1 to TRBJ1-2; TRBD1 matches 8 bases. V lost 4 bases to trimming and J lost 4 bases; unmatched junction nucleotides: 9. CDR1 and CDR2 from the germline V gene are SGHRS and YFSETQ. CDR3 length: 15 residues. The CDR3 DNA reads as TGCGCCAGCAGCGGCTGGACAGGGCCCCCCTATGGCTACACCTTC. Translating it yields CASSGWTGPPYGYTF.

The chain combines TRBV11-2 with TRBJ2-2; 8 bases agree with TRBD2. CDR1 SGHAT and CDR2 FQNNGV come from the germline V gene. This CDR3 comprises 15 residues. After removal of 5 bases from V and 7 bases from J, the junction contained 9 bases not matched to a gene. This CDR3 reads CASSHLAGRVGELFF. The CDR3 DNA is TGTGCCAGCAGCCACCTAGCGGGCCGGGTCGGGGAGCTGTTTTTT. The variable domain in full, with the rest retrieved from reference TRBV11-2 and TRBJ2-2, is EAGVAQSPRYKIIEKRQSVAFWCNPISGHATLYWYQQILGQGPKLLIQFQNNGVVDDSQLPKDRFSAERLKGVDSTLKIQPAKLEDSAVYLCASSHLAGRVGELFFGEGSRLTVL.

This clonotype was counted between two and nine times. The chain couples TRBV12-3 or TRBV12-4 to TRBJ2-2, with D unresolved. This CDR3 spans 15 amino acids. With 1 base removed from V and 5 bases from J, the gap between germline ends came to 11 bases. The CDR3 is CASSLGGPPTGELFF. CDR3 coding DNA: TGTGCCAGCAGTTTAGGGGGTCCCCCGACCGGGGAGCTGTTTTTT.

This clonotype was found many times. In DNA form, the CDR3 reads TGTGCCAGCAGTTCCCTAGGACTAGCGGGGGCATACGAGCAGTACTTC. This encodes CASSSLGLAGAYEQYF. The V gene is TRBV6-2 or TRBV6-3, the J gene TRBJ2-7; TRBD2 aligns across 13 bases. V lost 4 bases, J lost 4 bases, and 7 bases stayed unmatched. The CDR3 consists of 16 residues. Looked up from germline, CDR1 is MNHEY and CDR2 is SVGEGT.

This clonotype was detected many times. V usage is TRBV2 and J usage is TRBJ1-2, with TRBD1 matching 10 bases. Per the germline V gene, CDR1 is SNHLY and CDR2 is FYNNEI. The CDR3 spans 16 residues. Trimming removed 3 bases from V and 3 bases from J; junction bases left unmatched: 7. This CDR3 reads CASSEWTGGVDYGYTF. The CDR3 region has the DNA TGTGCCAGCAGTGAGTGGACAGGGGGGGTCGACTATGGCTACACCTTC. Full variable domain (remainder filled in from reference TRBV2 and TRBJ1-2): EPEVTQTPSHQVTQMGQEVILRCVPISNHLYFYWYRQILGQKVEFLVSFYNNEISEKSEIFDDQFSVERPDGSNFTLKIRSTKLEDSAMYFCASSEWTGGVDYGYTFGSGTRLTVV.

This clonotype was observed a few times. The gene calls are TRBV28 and TRBJ1-2; D ambiguous. The CDR3 totals 17 residues. CDR1 MDHEN and CDR2 SYDVKM come from the germline V gene. The V end was cut by 5 bases, the J end by 4 bases, with 23 bases between. The CDR3 loop reads CASSPPRSLRFSYGYTF. The CDR3 coding sequence is TGTGCCAGCAGTCCTCCCCGATCCCTTAGGTTCTCCTATGGCTACACCTTC.

This chain joins TRBV5-1 and TRBJ1-2; D remains ambiguous. CDR3 size: 13 residues. CDR1 is SGHRS and CDR2 is YFSETQ in the germline V gene. V lost 0 bases and J lost 8, with 11 bases in between. The CDR3 spells CASSLVAGEGYTF. CDR3 bases: TGCGCCAGCAGCTTGGTGGCAGGCGAGGGCTACACCTTC.

This chain connects TRBV6-5 to TRBJ2-5, with D perhaps matching TRBD1 or TRBD2 (6 bases each). There are 15 residues in the CDR3. Trimming removed 0 bases from V and 4 bases from J, with 12 bases in between. CDR1 is MNHEY, CDR2 SVGAGI, per germline. The DNA for the CDR3 is TGTGCCAGCAGTTACTCGAGAGGGGGAGGAGAGACCCAGTACTTC. Translated: CASSYSRGGGETQYF.

This clonotype was observed many times. This chain connects TRBV12-3 or TRBV12-4 to TRBJ2-7; D gene ambiguous. This CDR3 has 15 amino acids. V was cut by 1 base and J by 2 bases, with 12 bases left in between. CDR3 bases: TGTGCCAGCAGTTTAGTCCCCGGGCAGCCCTACGAGCAGTACTTC. Amino acids: CASSLVPGQPYEQYF.

The chain employs TRBV12-3 or TRBV12-4 and TRBJ1-1; maybe TRBD1 (5 bases). This CDR3 is 13 amino acids long. The V end lost 8 bases, the J end lost 7 bases, and 17 bases lay between the germline ends. The CDR3 DNA reads as TGTGCCAGCGGTAGGGGCCAGCCTAATGAAGCTTTCTTT. Translated: CASGRGQPNEAFF.

This clonotype has a count of ten or more. This sequence joins TRBV28 and TRBJ2-7; 8 nucleotides match TRBD1. Trimming took 6 bases from V and 4 from J; bases not matched to a gene: 11. The CDR3 runs to 15 residues. Germline CDR1 is MDHEN and CDR2 is SYDVKM. CDR3 sequence: CASSSDRGTTYEQYF. CDR3 DNA: TGTGCCAGCAGCTCAGACAGGGGAACAACTTACGAGCAGTACTTC.

CDR3 DNA sequence: TGTGCCAGCAGTGATCCCAGATACACCGGGGAGCTGTTTTTT. It codes for CASSDPRYTGELFF. The rearrangement uses TRBV2 and TRBJ2-2; D gene ambiguous. V lost 3 bases and J lost 3, with 8 bases in between. CDR1 and CDR2 (germline): SNHLY, FYNNEI. CDR3 length: 14 amino acids.